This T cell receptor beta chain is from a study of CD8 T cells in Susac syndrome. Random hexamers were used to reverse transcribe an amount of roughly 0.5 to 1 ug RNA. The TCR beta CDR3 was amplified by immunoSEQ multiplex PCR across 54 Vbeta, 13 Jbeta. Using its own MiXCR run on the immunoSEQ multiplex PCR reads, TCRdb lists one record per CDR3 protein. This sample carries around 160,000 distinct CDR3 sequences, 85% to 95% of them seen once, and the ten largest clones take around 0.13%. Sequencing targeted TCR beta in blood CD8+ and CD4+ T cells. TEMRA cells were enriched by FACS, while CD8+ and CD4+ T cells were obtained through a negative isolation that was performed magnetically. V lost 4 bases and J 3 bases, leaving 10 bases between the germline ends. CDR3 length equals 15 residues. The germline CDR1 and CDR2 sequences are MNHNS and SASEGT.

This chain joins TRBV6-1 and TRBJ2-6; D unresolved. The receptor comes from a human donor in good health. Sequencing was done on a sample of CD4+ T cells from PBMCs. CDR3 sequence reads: CASSGREVGANVLTF. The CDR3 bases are TGTGCCAGCAGTGGTAGGGAAGTTGGGGCCAACGTCCTGACTTTC.